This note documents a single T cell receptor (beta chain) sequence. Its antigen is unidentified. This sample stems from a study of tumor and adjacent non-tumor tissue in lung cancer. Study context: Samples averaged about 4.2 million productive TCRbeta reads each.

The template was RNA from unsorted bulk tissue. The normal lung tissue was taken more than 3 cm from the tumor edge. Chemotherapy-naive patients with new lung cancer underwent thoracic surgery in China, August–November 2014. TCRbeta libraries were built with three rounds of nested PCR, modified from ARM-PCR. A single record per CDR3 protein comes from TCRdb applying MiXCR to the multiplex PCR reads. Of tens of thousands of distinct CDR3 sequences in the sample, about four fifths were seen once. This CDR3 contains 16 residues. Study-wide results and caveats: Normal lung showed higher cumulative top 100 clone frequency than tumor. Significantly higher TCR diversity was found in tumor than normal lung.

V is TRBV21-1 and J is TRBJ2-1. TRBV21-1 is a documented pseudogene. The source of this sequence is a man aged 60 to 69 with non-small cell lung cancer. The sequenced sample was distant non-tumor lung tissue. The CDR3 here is CASSKVDFLSYKGQFF. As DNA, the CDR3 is TGTGCCAGCAGCAAAGTGGATTTCCTCTCCTACAAGGGGCAGTTCTTC.